Each of the 2 T cell receptor beta chains below was sequenced from the same sample in a study of OX40 agonist ivuxolimab in advanced cancers. TCRdb's table, derived via immunoSEQ multiplex PCR, lists solely in-frame clones and lacks some. The table shows roughly 62,000 clones, with approximately 80% occurring only once. The sequenced sample was CD4+ or CD8+ T cells sorted from blood, obtained in a trial of the OX40 agonist ivuxolimab. The receptors were gathered from an adult with an advanced solid tumor such as melanoma, head and neck, liver or kidney cancer.

The table lists this clone with a few counts. The chain couples TRBV6-5 to TRBJ1-2, with a tentative D call TRBD1 (5 bases). V was clipped by 4 bases and J by 7 bases, with 22 bases between them. Germline-derived CDR1 and CDR2 are MNHEY and SVGAGI. The CDR3 runs 16 residues. CDR3 in DNA: TGTGCCAGCAGTTTCCACGGGGTGGGGGAATGGTCTGGCTACACCTTC. This codes for CASSFHGVGEWSGYTF.

In this sample, this clone turned up a few times. This chain joins TRBV19 and TRBJ2-1, with D possibly being TRBD2 (6 bases). Deletions cut 6 bases from V and 0 bases from J, with 12 bases between. The CDR3 covers 15 residues. The germline V gene has CDR1 LNHDA and CDR2 SQIVND (reference sequence). The CDR3 nucleotides are TGTGCCAGTAGGGGAGGTGAACCCTCCTACAATGAGCAGTTCTTC. Protein: CASRGGEPSYNEQFF.